The 32 T cell receptor beta chains listed next were all sequenced from one sample in a study of OX40 agonist ivuxolimab in advanced cancers. Here immunoSEQ multiplex PCR was the method, and the copy in TCRdb shows in-frame clones only, minus some. The data hold 53,000 or so clones, with about 90% observed a single time. The sequenced sample was CD4+ or CD8+ T cells sorted from blood, obtained in a trial of the OX40 agonist ivuxolimab. The origin of the receptors is an adult with an advanced solid tumor such as melanoma, head and neck, liver or kidney cancer.

In this sample, this clone turned up once. The chain's CDR3 is CATRGGASNYGYTF. CDR3 DNA sequence: TGTGCCACCAGAGGGGGGGCCTCTAACTATGGCTACACCTTC. V and J are TRBV15 and TRBJ1-2, with D tentatively TRBD1 (6 bases). In germline, CDR1 is LNHNV, CDR2 YYDKDF (reference sequence). V lost 6 bases, J lost 0 bases, and 11 bases lay in between. This CDR3 region has 14 residues.

The chain uses TRBV27 and TRBJ2-1; 13 positions agree with TRBD2. This CDR3 comprises 15 residues. Germline-derived CDR1 and CDR2 are MNHEY and SMNVEV (reference sequence). With V trimmed by 7 bases and J by 7 bases, 7 bases remained unmatched. The CDR3 reads CASTVRLAGGNEQFF. DNA for the CDR3: TGTGCCAGCACCGTTCGACTAGCGGGAGGTAATGAGCAGTTCTTC.

The V and J genes are TRBV7-9 and TRBJ2-2; TRBD2 matches 13 bases. V shed 4 bases, J shed 2 bases, and the junction held 10 bases outside the gene matches. This CDR3 comprises 19 residues. From germline, CDR1 is SEHNR and CDR2 FQNEAQ (reference sequence). Written as DNA, the CDR3 is TGTGCCAGCAGCTCTGGGGTGGGACTAGCGGGATATAACACCGGGGAGCTGTTTTTT. Amino acids: CASSSGVGLAGYNTGELFF.

The gene calls are TRBV5-1 and TRBJ2-3; a possible D gene is TRBD1 (6 bases). V lost 4 bases to trimming and J lost 0 bases, with 12 bases between them. Germline assignment: CDR1 SGHRS and CDR2 YFSETQ. The CDR3 is 15 residues long. In nucleotides, the CDR3 is TGCGCCAGCAGCACCTGGACAGCGAGCACAGATACGCAGTATTTT. Amino acids: CASSTWTASTDTQYF.

Only one count was recorded for this clone. The rearrangement uses TRBV5-1 and TRBJ1-6; D may be TRBD1 (6 bases). The CDR3 has 14 residues. In germline, CDR1 is SGHRS, CDR2 YFSETQ. The V end lost 4 bases, the J end lost 7 bases, and 12 bases lay between the germline ends. The chain's CDR3 is CASSPGTNNSPLHF. The DNA of the CDR3 is TGCGCCAGCAGCCCTGGGACAAACAATTCACCCCTCCACTTT.

This chain joins TRBV18 and TRBJ1-5; D uncertain. The CDR3 has 13 residues. Between the trimmed V and J ends, which lost 3 bases and 5 bases, there was a span of 8 bases. Germline V CDR1 and CDR2: KGHSH, LQKENI. The CDR3 is CASSPDGDQPQHF. CDR3 nucleotides: TGTGCCAGCTCACCGGACGGCGATCAGCCCCAGCATTTT.

This clone was counted only a few times. The CDR3 is CACARCWEQYF. CDR3 DNA sequence: TGTGCCTGCGCCAGGTGCTGGGAGCAGTACTTC. The V gene is TRBV30, the J gene TRBJ2-7; no firm D call. The CDR3 loop spans 11 amino acids. CDR1 is GTSNPN, CDR2 SVGIG, per germline (reference sequence). Deletions cut 6 bases from V and 7 bases from J, with 13 bases between.

The DNA of the CDR3 is TGTGCCAGCAGTGACTCGACTAGCGGGAGCGCAAGGGAGGAGCAGTTCTTC. Amino acids: CASSDSTSGSAREEQFF. This rearrangement joins TRBV6-4 to TRBJ2-1; 12 nucleotides agree with TRBD2. The ends lost 0 bases at V and 10 bases at J; junction bases unmatched: 10. Germline V lookup: CDR1 MRHNA, CDR2 SNTAGT. The CDR3 spans 17 residues.

V and J are TRBV28 and TRBJ1-1; tentatively, D is TRBD1 (5 bases). The CDR3 totals 14 residues. CDR1 and CDR2 from the germline V gene are MDHEN and SYDVKM. The V end was cut by 8 bases, the J end by 4 bases, with 17 bases between. In DNA, the CDR3 is TGTGCCAGCGGCCCAGCGGGGGTTGGCACTGAAGCTTTCTTT. This translates into CASGPAGVGTEAFF.

The chain employs TRBV7-9 and TRBJ2-1; D not resolved. The V gene's germline CDR1 is SEHNR and CDR2 FQNEAQ (reference sequence). V was pared by 5 bases and J by 5 bases, with 7 bases between. The CDR3 loop spans 12 amino acids. The CDR3 loop is CASSPPDNEQFF. For the CDR3, the DNA is TGTGCCAGCAGCCCTCCCGACAATGAGCAGTTCTTC.

The J gene is TRBJ1-2, the V gene TRBV7-8; 7 bases are shared with TRBD1. Germline CDR1 and CDR2: SGHVS and FQNEAQ. There are 14 residues in the CDR3. V lost 2 bases and J lost 5; bases outside the gene matches: 5. CDR3 bases: TGTGCCAGCAGCTTACGGGACAGAACATATGGCTACACCTTC. This codes for CASSLRDRTYGYTF. Drawing the rest from reference TRBV7-8 and TRBJ1-2, the complete variable domain is GAGVSQSPRYKVAKRGQDVALRCDPISGHVSLFWYQQALGQGPEFLTYFQNEAQLDKSGLPSDRFFAERPEGSVSTLKIQRTQQEDSAVYLCASSLRDRTYGYTFGSGTRLTVV.

The chain recombines TRBV7-9 with TRBJ2-7, with 9 bases that match TRBD1. The J segment lost 2 bases and the V segment lost 3 bases, leaving 11 bases of the junction unmatched. The CDR3 contains 17 residues. The germline gives CDR1 SEHNR, CDR2 FQNEAQ (reference sequence). Written as DNA, the CDR3 is TGTGCCAGCAGCTTGCGGGGGACAGGGCCCCGTACCTACGAGCAGTACTTC. It is translated as CASSLRGTGPRTYEQYF. Looking up the rest from reference TRBV7-9 and TRBJ2-7 gives the full variable domain: DTGVSQNPRHKITKRGQNVTFRCDPISEHNRLYWYRQTLGQGPEFLTYFQNEAQLEKSRLLSDRFSAERPKGSFSTLEIQRTEQGDSAMYLCASSLRGTGPRTYEQYFGPGTRLTVT.

The CDR3 region is CASSFQAGNYYEQYF. As DNA, the CDR3 is TGTGCCAGCAGCTTTCAGGCAGGGAATTACTACGAGCAGTACTTC. The rearrangement uses TRBV11-2 and TRBJ2-7; the D gene is possibly TRBD1 (5 bases). The CDR3 has 15 amino acids. Germline lookup yields CDR1 SGHAT and CDR2 FQNNGV. Trimming removed 3 bases at V and 3 bases at J, with 15 bases between.

The V gene is TRBV7-2, the J gene TRBJ1-2; TRBD1 matches 7 bases. Trimming at V came to 3 bases and at J to 5 bases, leaving 12 bases not matched to a gene. The CDR3 length is 16 residues. Germline CDR1 and CDR2: SGHTA and FQGNSA. CDR3 residues: CASSFPLYRGRYGYTF. The CDR3 nucleotides are TGTGCCAGCAGCTTTCCCCTTTACAGGGGTAGGTATGGCTACACCTTC.

The V gene is TRBV7-9, the J gene TRBJ2-7; 7 bases match TRBD2. Germline trimming cut 4 bases from V and 3 bases from J; bases unmatched to any gene: 6. Germline V lookup: CDR1 SEHNR, CDR2 FQNEAQ (reference sequence). The CDR3 sequence is 14 residues long. CDR3 region: CASSSTGTIYEQYF. The CDR3, as DNA: TGTGCCAGCAGCTCGACCGGGACTATCTACGAGCAGTACTTC.

This chain connects TRBV5-1 to TRBJ2-5; tentative D call: TRBD1 (5 bases). Per the germline V gene, CDR1 is SGHRS and CDR2 is YFSETQ. The CDR3 runs 14 residues. The V end was cut by 0 bases, the J end by 2 bases, with 8 bases between. CDR3 residues: CASSLARAQETQYF. CDR3 bases: TGCGCCAGCAGCTTGGCCAGGGCGCAAGAGACCCAGTACTTC. Variable domain in full (rest from reference TRBV5-1 and TRBJ2-5): KAGVTQTPRYLIKTRGQQVTLSCSPISGHRSVSWYQQTPGQGLQFLFEYFSETQRNKGNFPGRFSGRQFSNSRSEMNVSTLELGDSALYLCASSLARAQETQYFGPGTRLLVL.

The V gene is TRBV18, the J gene TRBJ2-7; 9 bases fit TRBD1. This CDR3 contains 14 residues. V gave up 3 bases and J gave up 2 bases; unmatched junction bases: 2. In germline, CDR1 is KGHSH, CDR2 LQKENI. CDR3 loop: CASSPRTGAYEQYF. CDR3 sequence (DNA): TGTGCCAGCTCACCCCGGACAGGGGCCTACGAGCAGTACTTC.

The chain recombines TRBV9 with TRBJ2-7, with TRBD1 matching over 9 bases. With V trimmed by 2 bases and J by 6 bases, 9 bases remained unmatched. Germline V gives CDR1 SGDLS, CDR2 YYNGEE. The length of the CDR3 is 15 residues. The CDR3 sequence: CASSVRGTGLSEQYF. The CDR3 DNA is TGTGCCAGCAGCGTCCGCGGGACAGGGCTTAGCGAGCAGTACTTC.

This chain links TRBV5-1 with TRBJ1-2; no definite D call. V was trimmed by 5 bases and J by 0 bases, leaving 11 bases between them. CDR1 SGHRS and CDR2 YFSETQ come from the germline V gene. The CDR3 is 14 residues long. The CDR3 nucleotides are TGCGCCAGCAGGGAGACAACTACTAACTATGGCTACACCTTC. Translating gives CASRETTTNYGYTF.

V usage is TRBV6-5 and J usage is TRBJ2-7; 9 bases fit TRBD1. The CDR3 length is 16 residues. V was pared by 2 bases and J by 3 bases, with 8 bases of the junction left unmatched. Germline V gene data show CDR1 as MNHEY and CDR2 as SVGAGI. CDR3 coding DNA: TGTGCCAGCAGTTACCACCAGACAGGGGGGAACTACGAGCAGTACTTC. It encodes CASSYHQTGGNYEQYF.

The gene calls are TRBV19 and TRBJ2-7, with D maybe TRBD2 (5 bases). There are 14 residues in the CDR3. Germline CDR1 reads LNHDA; CDR2 reads SQIVND (reference sequence). V was pared by 5 bases and J by 2 bases, with 13 bases between. The CDR3 nucleotides read TGTGCCAGTAGTCCCCAGGACGGGGCCTACGAGCAGTACTTC. It specifies CASSPQDGAYEQYF.

The chain couples TRBV28 to TRBJ2-5; D could derive from TRBD1 or TRBD2 (5 bases each). This CDR3 has 14 residues. Trimming removed 6 bases from V and 4 bases from J, with 15 bases in between. The germline V gene encodes CDR1 MDHEN and CDR2 SYDVKM. CDR3 region: CASRQTGTGETQYF. The CDR3 bases are TGTGCCAGCAGACAGACCGGGACCGGAGAGACCCAGTACTTC.

This clone has just one count. The rearrangement uses TRBV27 and TRBJ2-7; 9 bases line up with TRBD1. The length of the CDR3 is 14 residues. With 5 bases clipped from V and 8 bases from J, the junction kept 10 bases outside the gene matches. Germline CDR1 and CDR2: MNHEY and SMNVEV (reference sequence). CDR3 bases: TGTGCCAGCAGTCCTGGGACAGGGAAGAGGAAGCAGTACTTC. This codes for CASSPGTGKRKQYF.

The chain joins TRBV4-1 to TRBJ2-5, with unresolved D. The CDR3 spans 14 residues. V was pared by 0 bases and J by 9 bases, with 14 bases between. Germline-derived CDR1 and CDR2 are MGHRA and YSYEKL. The CDR3 is CASSQEMASPPQYF. The CDR3 DNA reads TGCGCCAGCAGCCAAGAAATGGCGAGCCCGCCCCAGTACTTC.

The chain links TRBV7-9 to TRBJ2-5, with D perhaps TRBD2 (5 bases). The ends were cut back, 7 bases at V and 5 bases at J, with 14 bases in the middle. Germline CDR1 and CDR2: SEHNR and FQNEAQ (reference sequence). The CDR3 has 13 residues. The CDR3: CASTGIWNETQYF. In DNA form, the CDR3 reads TGTGCCAGCACGGGGATATGGAATGAGACCCAGTACTTC.

V and J are TRBV15 and TRBJ2-7; D is possibly TRBD1 (6 bases). Trimming took off 4 bases at V and 0 bases at J, with 16 bases between the two ends. The CDR3 runs 16 residues. The germline gives CDR1 LNHNV, CDR2 YYDKDF (reference sequence). The CDR3 bases are TGTGCCACCAGCACCTTAACAGGGTCTAGCTCCTACGAGCAGTACTTC. Its protein is CATSTLTGSSSYEQYF.

The table lists this clone with a count of one. The CDR3 here is CASSSSNRGGAFF. The CDR3 DNA is TGTGCCAGCAGCTCCTCAAACAGGGGGGGAGCTTTCTTT. The chain carries TRBV7-9 and TRBJ1-1; 8 bases are a match to TRBD1. V was pared by 4 bases and J by 10 bases, with 8 bases of the junction left unmatched. CDR3 size: 13 residues. Germline-derived CDR1 and CDR2 are SEHNR and FQNEAQ (reference sequence).

The gene calls are TRBV10-2 and TRBJ2-5, with D possibly TRBD1 on 6 matching bases. TRBJ2-7 matches the DNA end more closely, so the J call is doubtful. Germline CDR1 reads WSHSY; CDR2 reads SAAADI. The CDR3 length is 13 residues. The DNA for the CDR3 is TGCGCCAGCAGTGTGGCAGGGGCCTACGAGCAGTACTTC. Amino acids: CASSVAGAYEQYF.

Concerning this clone itself: One junction end does not reproduce the germline sequence, and a read error may be involved. The DNA for the CDR3 is TGTGCCAGTAGCGTTCCCGAGAGGTACGAGCAGTACTTC. This encodes CASSVPERYEQYF. The chain joins TRBV9 to TRBJ2-7; a weak D match, TRBD2 (5 bases). CDR1 is SGDLS, CDR2 YYNGEE, per germline. This CDR3 is 13 amino acids long.

The V gene is TRBV6-5, the J gene TRBJ1-5; D is unresolved. Germline loops: CDR1 MNHEY, CDR2 SVGAGI. The CDR3 is 13 amino acids. The V end lost 0 bases, the J end lost 3 bases, and 3 bases lay between the germline ends. The CDR3 reads CASSYSVNQPQHF. In DNA, the CDR3 is TGTGCCAGCAGTTACTCGGTCAATCAGCCCCAGCATTTT.

V is TRBV20-1 and J is TRBJ2-7; D gene ambiguous. The CDR3 is 10 residues long. Germline assignment: CDR1 DFQATT and CDR2 SNEGSKA (reference sequence). Trimming left V 2 bases short and J 4 bases short, with 3 bases between. The CDR3 region is CSARSYEQYF. The CDR3 DNA reads TGCAGTGCTAGATCATACGAGCAGTACTTC.

The table lists this clone with a count of one. The chain uses TRBV19 and TRBJ2-4; 7 nucleotides line up with TRBD2. V lost 5 bases and J lost 4; bases outside the gene matches: 20. CDR3 size: 19 residues. In germline, CDR1 is LNHDA, CDR2 SQIVND (reference sequence). The CDR3 coding sequence is TGTGCCAGTAGTTCAGGGAGGGCGCACGGTCGAACCCCAAAAAACATTCAGTACTTC. Amino acid sequence: CASSSGRAHGRTPKNIQYF.